The text below deals with one T cell receptor (beta chain). Its specificity is unknown. CDR3 length equals 16 residues. V gave up 4 bases and J gave up 6 bases; unmatched junction bases: 11. CDR1 LGHDT and CDR2 YNNKEL come from the germline V gene (reference sequence). Some clones are missing from TCRdb's copy, which holds only in-frame ones; the method was immunoSEQ multiplex PCR. The sample holds roughly 66,000 clones, roughly 89% seen once. The record originates from a study of T cell responses to AZD1222 COVID-19 vaccine. Study-level results: Spike-specific TCR breadth and depth went up after people got two AZD1222 doses.

The TCR was taken from an adult in good health. This sample comprised peripheral blood, obtained on day 0 of AZD1222 vaccination. The chain employs TRBV3-1 (or the pseudogene TRBV3-2) and TRBJ2-2; 7 bases agree with TRBD1. CDR3 in DNA: TGTGCCAGCAGCCGGGGGACAGTAATTGGGTCCGGGGAGCTGTTTTTT. Protein product: CASSRGTVIGSGELFF.